These 5 T cell receptor beta chains originate from one sample sequenced in a study of long-term antiretroviral therapy in people with HIV. Runs used v3.0 of the immunoSEQ assay and were done at survey level. Sequencing used immunoSEQ multiplex PCR; TCRdb keeps in-frame clones, though not all of them. The sample consists of some 35,000 clones, about 80% of them appearing once. Material: unsorted PBMCs, obtained 0.6 years after starting antiretroviral therapy. The receptors shown here come from a man aged 18 to 29 with HIV.

In its sample, this clone was seen once. V and J are TRBV11-3 and TRBJ2-1; a weak D match, TRBD2 (6 bases). With 0 bases removed from V and 4 bases from J, the gap between germline ends came to 10 bases. The germline V gene encodes CDR1 SGHNT and CDR2 YENEEA. The CDR3 is made up of 15 amino acids. CDR3 sequence (DNA): TGTGCCAGCAGCTTAGACGGGGGACGATACAATGAGCAGTTCTTC. Protein product: CASSLDGGRYNEQFF.

The chain links TRBV7-9 to TRBJ2-2, with D hard to call. Trimming removed 11 bases from V and 6 bases from J, with 13 bases in between. Germline V lookup: CDR1 SEHNR, CDR2 FQNEAQ (reference sequence). The length of the CDR3 is 12 residues. CDR3 residues: CALVAVAGELFF. The CDR3 bases are TGTGCCCTCGTGGCGGTGGCCGGGGAGCTGTTTTTT.

This chain joins TRBV18 and TRBJ1-5; no reliable D call. Trimming took 1 base from V and 0 from J, leaving 4 bases between them. This CDR3 spans 14 amino acids. Germline V gene sequence: CDR1 KGHSH, CDR2 LQKENI. This chain's CDR3 is CASSPRNSNQPQHF. The CDR3 region has the DNA TGTGCCAGCTCACCACGCAATAGCAATCAGCCCCAGCATTTT.

The CDR3 is CASSSWGNTGELFF. CDR3 DNA: TGTGCCAGCAGCTCATGGGGGAACACCGGGGAGCTGTTTTTT. The chain links TRBV7-7 to TRBJ2-2, with D uncertain. The V gene's germline CDR1 is SSHAT and CDR2 FNYEAQ (reference sequence). This CDR3 is 14 amino acids long. Trimming stripped 4 bases from V and 1 base from J, with 7 bases between.

V usage is TRBV29-1 and J usage is TRBJ2-7, with D unclear. Germline assignment: CDR1 SQVTM and CDR2 ANQGSEA. The CDR3 runs to 17 residues. Between the trimmed V and J ends, which lost 4 bases and 4 bases, there was a span of 26 bases. The CDR3 DNA reads as TGCAGCGTTGTCCTAGAAGGGTCCCCAACTTTAAAATACGAGCAGTACTTC. Amino acid sequence: CSVVLEGSPTLKYEQYF.